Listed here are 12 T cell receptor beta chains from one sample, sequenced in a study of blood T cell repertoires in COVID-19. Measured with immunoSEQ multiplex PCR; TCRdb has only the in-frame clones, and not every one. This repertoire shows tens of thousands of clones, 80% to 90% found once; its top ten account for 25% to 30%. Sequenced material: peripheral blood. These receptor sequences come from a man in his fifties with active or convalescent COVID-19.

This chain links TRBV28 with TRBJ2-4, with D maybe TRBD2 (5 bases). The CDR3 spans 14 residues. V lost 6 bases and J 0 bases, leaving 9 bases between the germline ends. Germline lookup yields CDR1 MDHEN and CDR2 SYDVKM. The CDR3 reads CASRGGGAKNIQYF. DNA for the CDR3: TGTGCCAGCAGGGGCGGAGGAGCCAAAAACATTCAGTACTTC. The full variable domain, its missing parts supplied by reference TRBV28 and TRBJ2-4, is DVKVTQSSRYLVKRTGEKVFLECVQDMDHENMFWYRQDPGLGLRLIYFSYDVKMKEKGDIPEGYSVSREKKERFSLILESASTNQTSMYLCASRGGGAKNIQYFGAGTRLSVL.

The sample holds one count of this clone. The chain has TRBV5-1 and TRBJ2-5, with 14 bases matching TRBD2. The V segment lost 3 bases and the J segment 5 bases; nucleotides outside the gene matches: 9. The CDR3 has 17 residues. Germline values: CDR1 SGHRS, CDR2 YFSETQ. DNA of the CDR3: TGCGCCAGCAGCTCGGGACTAGCGGGGGAGCCTGTTGAGACCCAGTACTTC. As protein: CASSSGLAGEPVETQYF.

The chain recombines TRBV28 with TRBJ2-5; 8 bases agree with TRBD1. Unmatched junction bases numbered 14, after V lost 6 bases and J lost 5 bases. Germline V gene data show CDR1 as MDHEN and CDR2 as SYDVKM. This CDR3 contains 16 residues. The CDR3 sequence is CASSRRGQGEGETQYF. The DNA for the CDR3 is TGTGCCAGCAGCCGACGAGGACAGGGCGAAGGGGAGACCCAGTACTTC.

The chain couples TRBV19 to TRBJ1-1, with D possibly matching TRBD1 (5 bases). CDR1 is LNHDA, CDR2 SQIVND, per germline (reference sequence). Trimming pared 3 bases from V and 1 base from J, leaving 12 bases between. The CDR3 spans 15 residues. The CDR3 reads CASSMRGLANTEAFF. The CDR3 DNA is TGTGCCAGTAGTATGCGGGGGTTGGCGAACACTGAAGCTTTCTTT.

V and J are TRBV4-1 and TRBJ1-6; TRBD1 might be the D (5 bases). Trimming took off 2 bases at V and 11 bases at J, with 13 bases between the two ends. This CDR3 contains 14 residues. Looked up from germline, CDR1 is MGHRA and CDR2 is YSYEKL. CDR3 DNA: TGCGCCAGCAGCCAACACAATTCAGGGACACCCCTCCACTTT. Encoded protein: CASSQHNSGTPLHF.

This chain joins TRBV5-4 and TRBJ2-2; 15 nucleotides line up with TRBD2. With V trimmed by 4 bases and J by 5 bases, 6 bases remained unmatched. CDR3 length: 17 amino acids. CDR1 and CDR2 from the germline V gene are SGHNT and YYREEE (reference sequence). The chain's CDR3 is CASSLGLAGGGTGELFF. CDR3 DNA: TGTGCCAGCAGCCTGGGACTAGCGGGAGGCGGTACCGGGGAGCTGTTTTTT.

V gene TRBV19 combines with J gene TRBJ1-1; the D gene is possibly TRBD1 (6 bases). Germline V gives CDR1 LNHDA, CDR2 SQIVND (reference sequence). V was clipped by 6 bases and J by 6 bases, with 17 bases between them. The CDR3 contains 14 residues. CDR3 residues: CASRPQGSWAEAFF. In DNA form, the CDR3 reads TGTGCCAGTAGGCCCCAGGGGAGTTGGGCTGAAGCTTTCTTT.

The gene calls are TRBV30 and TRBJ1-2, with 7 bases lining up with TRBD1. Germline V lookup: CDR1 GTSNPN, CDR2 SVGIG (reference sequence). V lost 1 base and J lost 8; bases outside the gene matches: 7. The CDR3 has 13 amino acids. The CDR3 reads CAWSAQIRGGYTF. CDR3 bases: TGTGCCTGGAGTGCGCAAATCAGGGGGGGCTACACCTTC.

The CDR3 sequence is CASSLAVGTGSPLHF. For the CDR3, the DNA is TGTGCCAGCAGCTTGGCAGTAGGGACAGGCTCACCCCTCCACTTT. The chain links TRBV5-8 to TRBJ1-6, with 8 bases identical to TRBD1. Germline loops: CDR1 SGHTS, CDR2 YDEGEE. The CDR3 has 15 amino acids. Trimming took 0 bases from V and 10 from J; bases not matched to a gene: 6. Supplemented by reference TRBV5-8 and TRBJ1-6, the full variable domain reads EAGVTQSPTHLIKTRGQQATLRCSPISGHTSVYWYQQALGLGLQFLLWYDEGEERNRGNFPPRFSGRQFPNYSSELNVNALELEDSALYLCASSLAVGTGSPLHFGNGTRLTVT.

The CDR3 protein is CAWAGANTGELFF. CDR3 sequence (DNA): TGTGCCTGGGCAGGGGCGAACACCGGGGAGCTGTTTTTT. The V call is TRBV30, the J call TRBJ2-2; D may be TRBD1 (6 bases). The CDR3 length is 13 residues. Germline CDR1 reads GTSNPN; CDR2 reads SVGIG (reference sequence). V shed 5 bases and J shed 0 bases, with 7 bases lying between them.

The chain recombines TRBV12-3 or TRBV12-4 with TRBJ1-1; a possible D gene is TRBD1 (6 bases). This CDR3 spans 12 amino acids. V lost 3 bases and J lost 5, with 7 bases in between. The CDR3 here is CASSFDRTEAFF. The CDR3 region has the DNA TGTGCCAGCAGTTTTGACAGGACTGAAGCTTTCTTT.

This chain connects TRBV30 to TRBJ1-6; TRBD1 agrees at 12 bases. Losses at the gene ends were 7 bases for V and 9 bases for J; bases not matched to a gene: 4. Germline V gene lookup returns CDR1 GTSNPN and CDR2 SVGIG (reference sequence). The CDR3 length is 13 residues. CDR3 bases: TGTGCCTCGGGACAGGGGGCGGGTTCACCCCTCCACTTT. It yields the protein CASGQGAGSPLHF.